Given below is one T cell receptor beta chain in context. No cognate antigen has been identified for it. Base quality data are lacking; no much larger clone is found one base away. Interpreted using the paper, the time point label stands for: baseline before first vaccination. The vaccinee samples were drawn from two UK trials, COV001 and COV002, one of which was a single-blind randomized controlled phase 2/3 trial testing AZD1222 (ChAdOx1 nCoV-19) in healthy adults. For TCRbeta chain sequencing, PBMC samples from trial participants were taken at day 0 and at day 28 after the second dose. The CDR3 has 13 amino acids, counting the end cysteine and phenylalanine. The only DNA kept is the CDR3, 39 bases in frame from the first base. CDR1 MNHEY and CDR2 SVGAGI were looked up in the germline V gene. V is clipped by 2 bases and J by 3 bases, and the sequence between their germline boundaries is 5 bases long.

This sample is drawn from a study of T cell responses to AZD1222 COVID-19 vaccine (dated by TCRdb to the early 2020s). About the full investigation: AZD1222 recipients with second doses at about 4 weeks or about 12 weeks were pooled, because spike-specific TCR depth and breadth did not differ between schedules. TCR sequencing covered some 250 trial participants: approximately 200 given two doses of AZD1222 and around 26 given two doses of MenACWY control vaccine. Trial participants were enrolled by age into 18-55, 56-69 and 70-plus year subgroups, with about 150, 28 and 57 TCR-sequenced participants respectively.

The CDR3 regions of human TCRbeta chains were analyzed by immunosequencing. In the paper's pipeline: Repertoire TCRs were matched against a reference library of SARS-CoV-2-specific TCRs generated with the MIRA antigen-specificity platform. Breadth meant the fraction of unique TCRs that were SARS-CoV-2-associated, whereas depth meant the fraction of total T cells that were SARS-CoV-2-associated. Each spike-specific TCR was assigned to its reactive spike region and to a CD4 or CD8 class using the MIRA data. Log10-transformed breadth and depth values were compared by one-way ANOVA with Sidak's multiple comparisons tests. Not all clones reach the TCRdb copy of this immuneACCESS table, which keeps in-frame sequences only. Checked studies attribute under half of the gap to unresolved V genes and leave the rest unexplained. Clonal size and the V and J genes are those of that table, whereas D and trimming came from the DNA. The sample contains about 180,000 clones, 91% of them found a single time. The ten largest account for under 2.5% of the sample.

Study-wide conclusions, independent of this receptor: After two AZD1222 doses, spike-specific TCR breadth and depth were significantly higher than at day 0 and than in MenACWY recipients. Conclusions about previously exposed vaccinees are limited because only a handful of AZD1222 recipients were SARS-CoV-2 seropositive at baseline. Reportedly, almost half of the unique spike-specific TCRs recognized epitopes lying outside the regions that are mutated in the B.1.351 and B.1.1.7 variants. Participants were mostly white British and included more females than males, and it was suggested by the authors that clonal diversity may have been underestimated. The 56-69-year group was small, and its depth increase did not reach significance, likely because of low power. No day 14 peak-response samples were available, so repertoires were characterized only after the peak T cell response. The vaccine-associated CD4 TCRs covered the entire spike protein, and the dominant responses fell in regions 160-218 and 743-854.

Recombination linked TRBV6-5 to TRBJ1-3; the D gene is unclear. This clonotype originated in an adult in good health. Sequencing used peripheral blood, obtained on day 0 of AZD1222 vaccination. DNA sequence: TGTGCCAGCAGTTACGATGGTGGAAACACCATATATTTT. This yields the protein CASSYDGGNTIYF.